These 5 T cell receptor beta chains were all obtained from the same sample, sequenced in a study of blood T cell repertoires in COVID-19. Sequencing was performed with immunoSEQ multiplex PCR; in TCRdb, only in-frame clones are kept and a portion is missing. The sample holds just under 45,000 clones; approximately 87% are singletons and the top ten take 3.9%. Sequencing was performed on peripheral blood. The receptors were sampled from a man aged 35-49 years with COVID-19, enrolled during active disease.

The chain combines TRBV18 with TRBJ1-5; no firm D call. V shed 4 bases and J shed 2 bases, with 6 bases lying between them. The V gene's germline CDR1 is KGHSH and CDR2 LQKENI. The CDR3 runs 13 residues. CDR3 DNA: TGTGCCAGCTCACAATATGGCAATCAGCCCCAGCATTTT. Residues: CASSQYGNQPQHF.

The chain has TRBV14 and TRBJ1-3; D gene ambiguous. V lost 1 base, J lost 0 bases, and 7 bases lay in between. This CDR3 is 15 amino acids long. Germline CDR1 SGHDN, CDR2 FVKESK. This CDR3 is CASSQVAGSGNTIYF. In DNA, the CDR3 is TGTGCCAGCAGCCAAGTTGCGGGCTCTGGAAACACCATATATTTT. Full variable domain (missing parts from reference TRBV14 and TRBJ1-3): EAGVTQFPSHSVIEKGQTVTLRCDPISGHDNLYWYRRVMGKEIKFLLHFVKESKQDESGMPNNRFLAERTGGTYSTLKVQPAELEDSGVYFCASSQVAGSGNTIYFGEGSWLTVV.

The chain is built from TRBV10-2 and TRBJ1-1; D unresolved. CDR1 WSHSY and CDR2 SAAADI come from the germline V gene. The CDR3 totals 14 residues. Trimming stripped 6 bases from V and 3 bases from J, with 14 bases between. The CDR3 DNA reads as TGCGCCAGCAGGGATGGAGTACGGGACACTGAAGCTTTCTTT. Translating it yields CASRDGVRDTEAFF.

The genes are TRBV5-1 and TRBJ2-1, with D maybe TRBD1 (6 bases). Germline values: CDR1 SGHRS, CDR2 YFSETQ. V was pared by 0 bases and J by 1 base, with 8 bases between. CDR3 length equals 15 residues. The CDR3: CASSLDRASYNEQFF. As DNA, the CDR3 is TGCGCCAGCAGCTTGGACAGGGCTTCCTACAATGAGCAGTTCTTC.

The sample holds one count of this clone. The chain joins TRBV6-2 or TRBV6-3 to TRBJ2-2, with TRBD1 matching over 8 bases. Trimming cost V 2 bases and J 6 bases; bases outside gene matches: 11. The CDR3 is 17 residues long. Germline values: CDR1 MNHEY, CDR2 SVGEGT. CDR3 loop: CASSYTSGQGASGELFF. The CDR3 DNA sequence: TGTGCCAGCAGTTACACCTCGGGGCAGGGGGCATCCGGGGAGCTGTTTTTT.